This TCR beta chain was retrieved from a study of blood T cell repertoires in COVID-19. The overall study: Whether acute or convalescent, the COVID-19 samples came from the United States, Italy and Spain.

V was trimmed by 3 bases and J by 10 bases, leaving 13 bases between them. CDR3 length: 14 amino acids. The germline V gene encodes CDR1 LNHDA and CDR2 SQIVND (reference sequence). Sequencing was performed with immunoSEQ multiplex PCR; in TCRdb, only in-frame clones are kept and a portion is missing. The table records 150,000 to 200,000 clones, roughly 80% of them present only once. This chain connects TRBV19 to TRBJ1-6, with a weak D call TRBD1 (6 bases). Sequencing input: peripheral blood. The sequence came from a woman aged 40 to 50 with acute or convalescent COVID-19. CDR3 sequence: CASSITGRGSPLHF. Written as DNA, the CDR3 is TGTGCCAGTAGTATTACAGGGAGGGGATCACCCCTCCACTTT.